What follows are 19 T cell receptor beta chains derived from one specimen sequenced in a study of shared clonotypes between healthy human individuals. Repertoires were generated with immunoSEQ multiplex PCR, while TCRdb's copy carries only in-frame clones and drops some. The sample holds approximately 470,000 clones; over 70% are singletons and the top ten take about an eighth. Sequenced material: PBMCs. The receptors stem from a woman aged 40 to 50 in good health. Some clones in this sample may be carry-over from other donors' samples.

The rearrangement joins TRBV6-5 to TRBJ2-2; D remains unclear. Germline loops: CDR1 MNHEY, CDR2 SVGAGI. Trimming took 1 base from V and 1 from J, leaving 1 base between them. This CDR3 contains 13 residues. For the CDR3, the DNA is TGTGCCAGCAGTTACTGGAACACCGGGGAGCTGTTTTTT. Protein product: CASSYWNTGELFF.

The V and J genes are TRBV7-2 and TRBJ2-2, with D unclear. This CDR3 is built from 13 residues. The germline V and J ends were trimmed by 7 bases and 0 bases, with 6 bases remaining between them. Per germline, CDR1 SGHTA and CDR2 FQGNSA. The CDR3 DNA follows: TGTGCCAGCAAGCAAGCGAACACCGGGGAGCTGTTTTTT. Its protein product is CASKQANTGELFF.

The J gene is TRBJ2-3, the V gene TRBV4-2, with D hard to call. In germline, CDR1 is LGHNA, CDR2 YNFKEQ. There are 16 residues in the CDR3. Trimming shortened V by 1 base and J by 0 bases, and 11 bases separated the two germline ends. The CDR3: CASSQVLGTSTDTQYF. CDR3 bases: TGTGCCAGCAGCCAAGTCCTAGGCACTAGCACAGATACGCAGTATTTT.

This clone has a count of ten or more. In the same sample, other DNA sequences code for this CDR3. The rearrangement uses TRBV7-6 and TRBJ1-2; D unresolved. Per germline, CDR1 SGHVS and CDR2 FNYEAQ. Trimming removed 5 bases at V and 6 bases at J, with 19 bases between. The CDR3 has 15 amino acids. The DNA of the CDR3 is TGTGCCAGCAGCGCTAATCGTGAATCTCGAAATGGCTACACCTTC. Translating it yields CASSANRESRNGYTF.

In this sample, this clone turned up a few times. The same CDR3 arises from other DNA sequences in this sample as well. J is TRBJ2-1 and V is TRBV7-2; tentatively, D is TRBD1 or TRBD2 (5 bases each). The CDR3 consists of 15 residues. Germline assignment: CDR1 SGHTA and CDR2 FQGNSA. The ends were cut back, 5 bases at V and 2 bases at J, with 13 bases in the middle. The CDR3 reads CASSPQGETYNEQFF. In DNA, the CDR3 is TGTGCCAGCAGCCCGCAAGGGGAGACCTACAATGAGCAGTTCTTC.

This clone was picked up one time. A far larger clone is only one base removed, so a read error is likely. The same CDR3 is also encoded by other DNA sequences in this sample. V is TRBV28 and J is TRBJ2-2; no reliable D call. This CDR3 has 14 residues. In germline, CDR1 is MDHEN, CDR2 SYDVKM. The CDR3 region is CASRPRGHTGELFF. The CDR3 DNA reads as TGTGCCAGCCGCCCCCGAGGCCACACCGGTGAGCTGTTTTTT.

The V and J genes are TRBV30 and TRBJ2-5; D is possibly TRBD1 (5 bases). V was clipped by 2 bases and J by 5 bases, with 9 bases between them. The CDR3 loop spans 12 amino acids. CDR1 GTSNPN and CDR2 SVGIG come from the germline V gene (reference sequence). Written as DNA, the CDR3 is TGTGCCTGGAGTCTTAGGGGTGAGACCCAGTACTTC. Its protein product is CAWSLRGETQYF. The variable domain in full, completed from reference TRBV30 and TRBJ2-5, reads SQTIHQWPATLVQPVGSPLSLECTVEGTSNPNLYWYRQAAGRGLQLLFYSVGIGQISSEVPQNLSASRPQDRQFILSSKKLLLSDSGFYLCAWSLRGETQYFGPGTRLLVL.

The chain uses TRBV7-3 and TRBJ2-1; 8 nucleotides align to TRBD2. CDR1 is SGHTA and CDR2 is FQGTGA in the germline V gene. V dropped 5 bases and J dropped 7; count of bases not matched to a gene: 7. The CDR3 totals 14 residues. CDR3 nucleotide sequence: TGTGCCAGCAGCAGGACTAGCCTGGGGAATGAGCAGTTCTTC. It translates to CASSRTSLGNEQFF.

In its sample, this clone was seen a few times. The chain has TRBV18 and TRBJ1-2; 7 nucleotides match TRBD1. Losses at the gene ends were 4 bases for V and 1 base for J; bases not matched to a gene: 6. The CDR3 runs 15 residues. Per the germline V gene, CDR1 is KGHSH and CDR2 is LQKENI. CDR3 sequence reads: CASSQEGALNYGYTF. The CDR3, as DNA: TGTGCCAGCTCACAGGAGGGGGCCCTTAACTATGGCTACACCTTC.

The chain combines TRBV6-1 with TRBJ2-7, with 8 bases lining up with TRBD2. This CDR3 region has 18 residues. Germline CDR1 reads MNHNS; CDR2 reads SASEGT. J gave up 0 bases and V 2 bases, and 12 bases lay outside the gene matches. The CDR3 reads CASSERLAGPSSSYEQYF. DNA of the CDR3: TGTGCCAGCAGTGAACGTCTAGCGGGTCCTTCAAGCTCCTACGAGCAGTACTTC.

The chain is built from TRBV25-1 and TRBJ2-7; 8 bases agree with TRBD2. The CDR3 spans 13 residues. Germline V gives CDR1 MGHDK, CDR2 SYGVNS. Germline trimming cut 3 bases from V and 9 bases from J; bases unmatched to any gene: 7. In DNA, the CDR3 is TGTGCCAGCAGTGATATAGCGGGAACGGGGCAGTACTTC. As protein: CASSDIAGTGQYF.

The chain links TRBV5-1 to TRBJ1-2, with D unclear. The ends were cut back, 4 bases at V and 5 bases at J, with 9 bases in the middle. CDR1 SGHRS and CDR2 YFSETQ come from the germline V gene. This CDR3 has 12 residues. CDR3 DNA: TGCGCCAGCAGCCCTAACTTATATGGCTACACCTTC. Translation gives CASSPNLYGYTF.

The chain uses TRBV21-1 and TRBJ1-5; TRBD1 is the table's D call, not checked against the DNA. TRBV21-1 is tagged as a pseudogene. This CDR3 has 12 amino acids. The CDR3 DNA sequence: TGTGCCAGCAGCAAAGGAACACAGCCCCAGCATTTT. Translated, it gives CASSKGTQPQHF.

CDR3 loop: CASSLDRRGNEQFF. The DNA of the CDR3 is TGTGCCAGCAGCTTAGACAGACGGGGGAATGAGCAGTTCTTC. The J gene is TRBJ2-1, the V gene TRBV7-2; D perhaps matches TRBD2 (6 bases). The CDR3 is 14 amino acids. Germline loops: CDR1 SGHTA, CDR2 FQGNSA. The germline V and J ends were trimmed by 1 base and 7 bases, with 11 bases remaining between them.

Points on this clone: A read error likely explains this, since a far larger clone differs by one base. The chain is built from TRBV10-3 and TRBJ2-2, with 9 bases matching TRBD2. The length of the CDR3 is 16 residues. Germline V gene lookup returns CDR1 ENHRY and CDR2 SYGVKD. The DNA of the CDR3 is TGTGCCGTCAGTGTCCCTAGCGGGACGAACACCGGGGAGCTGTTTTTT. It yields the protein CAVSVPSGTNTGELFF.

The V and J genes are TRBV5-6 and TRBJ2-6; D uncertain. Deletions cut 2 bases from V and 5 bases from J, with 5 bases between. The germline V gene encodes CDR1 SGHDT and CDR2 YYEEEE. The CDR3 contains 13 residues. The CDR3 nucleotides are TGTGCCAGCAGCTTTGGAAGGGCCAACGTCCTGACTTTC. This encodes CASSFGRANVLTF.

The chain joins TRBV5-4 to TRBJ1-3; D possibly corresponds to TRBD1 (6 bases). This CDR3 has 19 residues. The V and J ends lost 0 bases and 3 bases respectively, with 22 bases between them. CDR1 is SGHNT, CDR2 YYREEE, per germline (reference sequence). The CDR3 region has the DNA TGTGCCAGCAGCTTGGGTGTGGGGGCCGTCTCCTACCTTGGAAACACCATATATTTT. It codes for CASSLGVGAVSYLGNTIYF.

In the case of this clone: Other DNA variants within this sample encode the same CDR3. The chain links TRBV9 to TRBJ2-7; D gene unclear. The germline gives CDR1 SGDLS, CDR2 YYNGEE. The CDR3 is 14 residues long. V shed 0 bases and J shed 3 bases, with 10 bases lying between them. In DNA form, the CDR3 reads TGTGCCAGCAGCGTAGGAGGTCCGAGCTACGAGCAGTACTTC. Translation: CASSVGGPSYEQYF.

This chain connects TRBV7-2 to TRBJ2-2; the match to TRBD2 covers 14 bases. The length of the CDR3 is 17 residues. CDR1 is SGHTA, CDR2 FQGNSA, per germline. Losses at the gene ends were 5 bases for V and 3 bases for J; bases not matched to a gene: 5. This chain's CDR3 is CASSQTSGRAHTGELFF. The DNA of the CDR3 is TGTGCCAGCAGCCAGACTAGCGGGAGGGCCCACACCGGGGAGCTGTTTTTT.